The following is a TCR beta chain sequence with its context. Its target is not known. Germline assignment: CDR1 MDHEN and CDR2 SYDVKM. V lost 4 bases to trimming and J lost 7 bases; unmatched junction nucleotides: 10. CDR3 length: 16 amino acids. In the PCR, 60 Vbeta and 13 Jbeta primers were used. This table comes from immunoSEQ multiplex PCR, and its TCRdb copy is limited to in-frame clones, with some not included. Of fewer than 120,000 clones in the sample, around 87% were seen once. This sample was included in a study of cytomegalovirus exposure and HLA in healthy donors. Overall study: A data release that came early held tens of millions of unique TCRs from HLA-typed donors. Study-level results: Of the V segments, some could not be distinguished, including TRBV6-2 and TRBV6-3, and were excluded. Diagnosis of cytomegalovirus status made by the classifier reportedly showed high specificity and sensitivity.

Those who donated were healthy bone marrow donors. The chain recombines TRBV28 with TRBJ2-4, with 10 bases lining up with TRBD1. Sequencing was carried out using PBMCs. The origin of this receptor is a man aged 40-49 years in good health and CMV-seronegative. The CDR3 sequence: CASSSPGQGVANIQYF. CDR3 DNA: TGTGCCAGCAGTTCCCCTGGACAGGGGGTGGCGAACATTCAGTACTTC.